The 30 T cell receptor beta chains reported below all come from one sample, sequenced in a study of T cell responses to AZD1222 COVID-19 vaccine. TCRdb keeps only in-frame clones here, not all; method: immunoSEQ multiplex PCR. The top ten clones hold roughly 8.7% of a sample with some 130,000 clones, 85% of them seen once. The sample was peripheral blood, taken 28 days after the second dose of the MenACWY control vaccine. These receptors all come from an adult who received the MenACWY meningococcal vaccine as a control.

This chain links TRBV6-5 with TRBJ2-3; TRBD2 aligns across 7 bases. This CDR3 has 15 residues. Trimming took 3 bases from V and 8 from J; bases not matched to a gene: 11. Germline CDR1 reads MNHEY; CDR2 reads SVGAGI. The CDR3 DNA reads TGTGCCAGCAGTTATAGGCGGGAGTCGAATGGTACGCAGTATTTT. Translated, it gives CASSYRRESNGTQYF.

There are a few counts of this clone. Here the CDR3 DNA reads TGTGCCAGTAGTGTGGGACTAGCGGGAGGGAGATCCTACAATGAGCAGTTCTTC. Translating gives CASSVGLAGGRSYNEQFF. The J gene is TRBJ2-1, the V gene TRBV19; 16 nucleotides agree with TRBD2. The germline gives CDR1 LNHDA, CDR2 SQIVND (reference sequence). With 5 bases clipped from V and 1 base from J, the junction kept 5 bases outside the gene matches. This CDR3 comprises 18 residues.

This clone was seen once. V usage is TRBV19 and J usage is TRBJ2-1; D is ambiguous. Germline CDR1 LNHDA, CDR2 SQIVND (reference sequence). CDR3 length: 16 residues. V shed 6 bases and J shed 0 bases, with 15 bases lying between them. The CDR3 DNA reads as TGTGCCAGTAGCACCTTGACCGTTAGCTCCTACAATGAGCAGTTCTTC. Its translation is CASSTLTVSSYNEQFF.

The chain uses TRBV11-2 and TRBJ2-2; 9 bases map to TRBD1. Germline V gene sequence: CDR1 SGHAT, CDR2 FQNNGV. The trim removed 4 bases at V and 7 bases at J, leaving 10 bases unmatched. The CDR3 spans 16 residues. Here the CDR3 reads CASSWAGTGIVGELFF. DNA for the CDR3: TGTGCCAGCAGCTGGGCTGGGACAGGGATCGTCGGGGAGCTGTTTTTT.

V gene TRBV19 combines with J gene TRBJ1-5; 8 bases map to TRBD1. The CDR3 sequence is 14 residues long. V gave up 5 bases and J gave up 6 bases; unmatched junction bases: 6. Germline lookup yields CDR1 LNHDA and CDR2 SQIVND (reference sequence). CDR3 residues: CASSSQGGGQPQHF. The CDR3 nucleotides read TGTGCCAGTAGTTCACAGGGGGGCGGTCAGCCCCAGCATTTT.

This chain connects TRBV3-1 (or the pseudogene TRBV3-2) to TRBJ1-4; the D gene is possibly TRBD1 (5 bases). The CDR3 consists of 14 residues. Germline V lookup: CDR1 LGHDT, CDR2 YNNKEL (reference sequence). V was pared by 4 bases and J by 6 bases, with 12 bases between. CDR3 protein: CASSPRGWDEKLFF. DNA for the CDR3: TGTGCCAGCAGCCCCCGGGGCTGGGATGAAAAACTGTTTTTT.

The rearrangement uses TRBV19 and TRBJ1-1; a possible D gene is TRBD1 (6 bases). Trimming took off 5 bases at V and 4 bases at J, with 11 bases between the two ends. The V gene's germline CDR1 is LNHDA and CDR2 SQIVND (reference sequence). The CDR3 covers 13 residues. The CDR3 here is CASSLVGGTEAFF. DNA of the CDR3: TGTGCCAGTAGTCTGGTAGGGGGCACTGAAGCTTTCTTT.

V gene TRBV5-4 combines with J gene TRBJ2-2; TRBD1 aligns across 8 bases. The J segment lost 7 bases and the V segment lost 2 bases, leaving 4 bases of the junction unmatched. The V gene's germline CDR1 is SGHNT and CDR2 YYREEE (reference sequence). The CDR3 length is 14 residues. DNA for the CDR3: TGTGCCAGCAGCTTAGGACAGGGCAGCGGGGAGCTGTTTTTT. This gives the protein CASSLGQGSGELFF.

The V call is TRBV5-1, the J call TRBJ1-1; D gene ambiguous. This CDR3 has 16 amino acids. Trimming took 4 bases from V and 2 from J, leaving 18 bases between them. Germline V gene data show CDR1 as SGHRS and CDR2 as YFSETQ. The CDR3: CASSREGGRPNTEAFF. CDR3 nucleotides: TGCGCCAGCAGCCGGGAAGGAGGCAGACCTAACACTGAAGCTTTCTTT.

This clone was observed once. This chain joins TRBV10-3 and TRBJ2-7; D remains unclear. Germline CDR1 is ENHRY and CDR2 is SYGVKD. CDR3 length equals 13 residues. The V gene lost 0 bases and the J gene lost 3 bases, with 6 bases spanning the gap. The CDR3 region has the DNA TGTGCCATCAGTGAGTCAACCGGCTACGAGCAGTACGTC. This encodes CAISESTGYEQYV.

J is TRBJ1-4 and V is TRBV5-1, with D unresolved. Germline CDR1 is SGHRS and CDR2 is YFSETQ. Trimming took 1 base from V and 4 from J, leaving 8 bases between them. The CDR3 consists of 14 residues. The CDR3 DNA sequence: TGCGCCAGCAGCTTGTCCGGGATTAATGAAAAACTGTTTTTT. Translated, it gives CASSLSGINEKLFF.

V gene TRBV28 combines with J gene TRBJ2-1; D is unresolved. The V gene lost 2 bases and the J gene lost 5 bases, with 7 bases spanning the gap. Germline lookup yields CDR1 MDHEN and CDR2 SYDVKM. CDR3 size: 13 residues. CDR3 region: CASSLGRNNEQFF. The CDR3 DNA follows: TGTGCCAGCAGTTTAGGGCGGAACAATGAGCAGTTCTTC.

This chain uses TRBV14 with TRBJ2-1; 11 bases are shared with TRBD2. This CDR3 is 15 amino acids long. V gave up 4 bases and J gave up 3 bases; unmatched junction bases: 2. The germline CDR1 and CDR2 sequences are SGHDN and FVKESK. CDR3 nucleotide sequence: TGTGCCAGCAGCCCCCTAGCGGGAGGCTACAATGAGCAGTTCTTC. It translates to CASSPLAGGYNEQFF.

V gene TRBV4-2 combines with J gene TRBJ2-3, with TRBD1 as a possible D gene (5 bases). Germline lookup yields CDR1 LGHNA and CDR2 YNFKEQ. V lost 3 bases, J lost 6 bases, and 22 bases lay in between. This CDR3 has 17 amino acids. The CDR3 loop is CASSQAASWGPTDTQYF. CDR3 DNA: TGTGCCAGCAGCCAGGCTGCGTCCTGGGGCCCGACGGATACGCAGTATTTT.

The chain joins TRBV9 to TRBJ2-7; D may be TRBD2 (6 bases). The CDR3 covers 13 residues. Germline V CDR1 and CDR2: SGDLS, YYNGEE. V was trimmed by 7 bases and J by 3 bases, leaving 14 bases between them. In DNA form, the CDR3 reads TGTGCCAGCGGGGGGACGGCGGTCTACGAGCAGTACTTC. Amino acids: CASGGTAVYEQYF.

The chain recombines TRBV15 with TRBJ2-5, with D perhaps matching TRBD1 (5 bases). The CDR3 covers 14 residues. Germline V gives CDR1 LNHNV, CDR2 YYDKDF (reference sequence). The ends were cut back, 1 base at V and 2 bases at J, with 8 bases in the middle. CDR3 protein: CATSRGTNQETQYF. CDR3 nucleotides: TGTGCCACCAGCAGAGGGACAAATCAAGAGACCCAGTACTTC. Looking up the rest from reference TRBV15 and TRBJ2-5 gives the full variable domain: DAMVIQNPRYQVTQFGKPVTLSCSQTLNHNVMYWYQQKSSQAPKLLFHYYDKDFNNEADTPDNFQSRRPNTSFCFLDIRSPGLGDTAMYLCATSRGTNQETQYFGPGTRLLVL.

The rearrangement joins TRBV7-9 to TRBJ2-1; 7 bases map to TRBD1. Trimming cost V 4 bases and J 2 bases; bases outside gene matches: 8. The CDR3 is 16 residues long. Germline values: CDR1 SEHNR, CDR2 FQNEAQ (reference sequence). The CDR3 reads CASSSYRGPPYNEQFF. CDR3 sequence (DNA): TGTGCCAGCAGCTCTTACAGGGGACCGCCCTACAATGAGCAGTTCTTC.

This clone was found a few times. The genes are TRBV28 and TRBJ1-1, with D unclear. The CDR3 length is 16 residues. The V gene lost 6 bases and the J gene lost 7 bases, with 24 bases spanning the gap. Germline assignment: CDR1 MDHEN and CDR2 SYDVKM. The DNA for the CDR3 is TGTGCCAGCAGCACCCCCCGCCCTCCGGGAACCAGTGAAGCTTTCTTT. It yields the protein CASSTPRPPGTSEAFF.

The V and J genes are TRBV19 and TRBJ2-7, with 7 bases aligning to TRBD1. The CDR3 sequence is 11 residues long. CDR1 and CDR2 (germline): LNHDA, SQIVND (reference sequence). Trimming took 9 bases from V and 4 from J; bases not matched to a gene: 3. CDR3 protein: CASSRGYEQYF. The CDR3 bases are TGTGCCAGCTCCAGGGGGTACGAGCAGTACTTC.

V usage is TRBV4-3 and J usage is TRBJ1-1; D is uncertain. V was clipped by 0 bases and J by 4 bases, with 3 bases between them. Germline lookup yields CDR1 LGHNA and CDR2 YSLEER. The length of the CDR3 is 12 residues. DNA of the CDR3: TGCGCCAGCAGCCAAGATCGCACTGAAGCTTTCTTT. This encodes CASSQDRTEAFF.

For this clone: This sample includes further DNA sequences coding for the same CDR3. V is TRBV5-1 and J is TRBJ2-5, with D perhaps TRBD2 (5 bases). CDR1 and CDR2 from the germline V gene are SGHRS and YFSETQ. The CDR3 length is 14 residues. With 0 bases removed from V and 5 bases from J, the gap between germline ends came to 11 bases. CDR3 nucleotides: TGCGCCAGCAGCTTGGACACGGGGTGGGAGACCCAGTACTTC. This encodes CASSLDTGWETQYF.

J is TRBJ2-5 and V is TRBV7-9, with D tentatively TRBD1 or TRBD2 (5 bases each). Germline V gene sequence: CDR1 SEHNR, CDR2 FQNEAQ (reference sequence). CDR3 length equals 16 residues. V was cut by 0 bases and J by 9 bases, with 20 bases left in between. CDR3 sequence (DNA): TGTGCCAGCAGCTTAGCTGGCAGGGCGCAACGAGGGGCCCAGTACTTC. Translating gives CASSLAGRAQRGAQYF.

The table lists this clone with a few counts. The V call is TRBV28, the J call TRBJ2-7; D uncertain. Per the germline V gene, CDR1 is MDHEN and CDR2 is SYDVKM. This CDR3 region has 14 residues. Trimming pared 6 bases from V and 6 bases from J, leaving 18 bases between. This chain's CDR3 is CASSPRHLGSEQYV. The CDR3 DNA reads as TGTGCCAGCAGCCCCCGACATCTGGGTTCCGAGCAGTACGTC.

V is TRBV2 and J is TRBJ2-1; no definite D call. The CDR3 runs to 12 residues. CDR1 SNHLY and CDR2 FYNNEI come from the germline V gene. V lost 7 bases to trimming and J lost 6 bases, with 10 bases between them. In DNA form, the CDR3 reads TGTGCCAGCACCGGACCCACCAATGAGCAGTTCTTC. Amino acid sequence: CASTGPTNEQFF.

This clone turned up a few times. The chain joins TRBV7-9 to TRBJ2-3; no clear D gene. The CDR3 runs 14 residues. CDR1 is SEHNR and CDR2 is FQNEAQ in the germline V gene (reference sequence). Trimming stripped 1 base from V and 2 bases from J, with 7 bases between. The CDR3 here is CASSLGVYTDTQYF. CDR3 in DNA: TGTGCCAGCAGCTTAGGTGTCTACACAGATACGCAGTATTTT.

The chain recombines TRBV24-1 with TRBJ2-3, with 11 bases matching TRBD1. Losses at the gene ends were 6 bases for V and 5 bases for J; bases not matched to a gene: 6. Germline assignment: CDR1 KGHDR and CDR2 SFDVKD. This CDR3 has 15 residues. CDR3 loop: CATSPGQGVLDTQYF. For the CDR3, the DNA is TGTGCCACCAGTCCGGGACAGGGGGTTTTAGATACGCAGTATTTT.

The J gene is TRBJ1-2, the V gene TRBV6-2 or TRBV6-3, with a tentative D call TRBD1 (6 bases). This CDR3 has 12 residues. The V end was cut by 4 bases, the J end by 5 bases, with 8 bases between. Germline assignment: CDR1 MNHEY and CDR2 SVGEGT. CDR3 amino acids: CASSSQGYGYTF. CDR3 in DNA: TGTGCCAGCAGTTCACAGGGTTATGGCTACACCTTC.

The table lists this clone with a few counts. The chain joins TRBV6-5 to TRBJ2-1, with 11 bases identical to TRBD2. CDR1 and CDR2 from the germline V gene are MNHEY and SVGAGI. The CDR3 has 15 residues. V lost 6 bases to trimming and J lost 1 base; unmatched junction nucleotides: 2. Written as DNA, the CDR3 is TGTGCCAGCAGGGGACTAGCGGTATCCTACAATGAGCAGTTCTTC. Protein: CASRGLAVSYNEQFF.

A single count supports this clone. The chain links TRBV29-1 to TRBJ2-7, with a weak D call TRBD1 (6 bases). CDR1 and CDR2 (germline): SQVTM, ANQGSEA. V lost 1 base to trimming and J lost 5 bases, with 21 bases between them. CDR3 size: 16 residues. The CDR3 nucleotides are TGCAGCGTTGAAGGGACCGGGCCCCGGACAGTTAACGAGCAGTACTTC. It yields the protein CSVEGTGPRTVNEQYF.

The chain recombines TRBV7-2 with TRBJ2-7, with 10 bases identical to TRBD2. CDR1 is SGHTA and CDR2 is FQGNSA in the germline V gene. The CDR3 length is 15 residues. J was trimmed by 7 bases and V by 2 bases; bases with no gene match: 8. CDR3 bases: TGTGCCAGCAGCTTATCTCCTAGCGGGAGTAGGGAGCAGTACTTC. Its protein product is CASSLSPSGSREQYF. Full variable domain (missing parts from reference TRBV7-2 and TRBJ2-7): GAGVSQSPSNKVTEKGKDVELRCDPISGHTALYWYRQSLGQGLEFLIYFQGNSAPDKSGLPSDRFSAERTGGSVSTLTIQRTQQEDSAVYLCASSLSPSGSREQYFGPGTRLTVT.